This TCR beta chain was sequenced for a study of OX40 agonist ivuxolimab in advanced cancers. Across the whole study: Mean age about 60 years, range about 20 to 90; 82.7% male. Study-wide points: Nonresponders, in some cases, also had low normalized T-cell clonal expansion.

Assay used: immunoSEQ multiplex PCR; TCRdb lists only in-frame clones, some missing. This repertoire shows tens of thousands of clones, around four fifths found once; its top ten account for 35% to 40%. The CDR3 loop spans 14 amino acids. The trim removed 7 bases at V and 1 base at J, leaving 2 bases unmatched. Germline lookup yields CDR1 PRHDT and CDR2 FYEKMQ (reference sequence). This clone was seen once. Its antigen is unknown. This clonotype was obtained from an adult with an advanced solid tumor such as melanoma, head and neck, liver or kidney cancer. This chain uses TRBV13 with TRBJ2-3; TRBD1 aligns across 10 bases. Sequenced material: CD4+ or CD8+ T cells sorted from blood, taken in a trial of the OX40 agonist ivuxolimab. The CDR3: CASKGQGGTDTQYF. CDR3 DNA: TGTGCCAGCAAAGGACAGGGGGGCACAGATACGCAGTATTTT.